Below are 32 T cell receptor beta chains sequenced from a single sample in a study of spatial heterogeneity in lung cancer. As to time point: sample taken at primary tumor resection. TCRdb ran MiXCR on the 5' RACE reads and lists one entry per CDR3 protein. The repertoire has a few thousand distinct CDR3 sequences, roughly 3.3% of them found once; the top ten carry 16%. The specimen was lung tissue, collected at surgery. Every receptor here comes from a human donor with early-stage non-small cell lung cancer.

This clonotype was picked up many times. The library was built for alpha chains, so this beta chain is an off-target read and its size means little. The chain uses TRBV7-2 and TRBJ2-1; 8 nucleotides line up with TRBD2. Germline lookup yields CDR1 SGHTA and CDR2 FQGNSA. CDR3 length: 14 amino acids. V was clipped by 1 base and J by 15 bases; unmatched bases: 11. CDR3 in DNA: TGTGCCAGCAGCTTAGACCTTGCGGGGGGTGGGTTGTTCTTC. Translated, it gives CASSLDLAGGGLFF.

For this clonotype: With the library built for alpha chains, this beta chain is off target and its frequency is not meaningful. The J gene is TRBJ2-7, the V gene TRBV7-6; 8 bases are a match to TRBD2. After removal of 5 bases from V and 6 bases from J, the junction contained 3 bases not matched to a gene. Germline CDR1 is SGHVS and CDR2 is FNYEAQ. The CDR3 runs 12 residues. The CDR3 bases are TGTGCCAGCAGCCCGGGACTAGTCGAGCAGTACTTC. Translating gives CASSPGLVEQYF.

This clonotype is judged medium-sized. For a library built for alpha chains, this beta chain is a stray read; little rests on its size. CDR3 region: CASSYSGRSGQPQHF. The DNA of the CDR3 is TGTGCCAGCAGTTACTCCGGCAGGTCGGGCCAGCCCCAGCATTTT. The chain employs TRBV6-5 and TRBJ1-5; no firm D call. Between the trimmed V and J ends, which lost 0 bases and 7 bases, there was a span of 13 bases. The CDR3 sequence is 15 residues long. The germline V gene has CDR1 MNHEY and CDR2 SVGAGI.

By sample fraction, this clonotype is medium-sized (0.01 to 0.1%). This beta chain turned up in a library designed for alpha chains; as an off-target read, its abundance says little. The chain employs TRBV11-3 and TRBJ2-7, with 7 bases fitting TRBD1. Germline V CDR1 and CDR2: SGHNT, YENEEA. V gave up 1 base and J gave up 6 bases; unmatched junction bases: 0. The CDR3 loop spans 12 amino acids. For the CDR3, the DNA is TGTGCCAGCAGCTTAGGACAGGGCGAGCAGTACTTC. Its translation is CASSLGQGEQYF.

Ten or more counts support this clonotype. Little can be read into the size of this beta chain, an off-target read in a library designed for alpha chains. The chain combines TRBV28 with TRBJ2-5; no firm D call. The germline CDR1 and CDR2 sequences are MDHEN and SYDVKM. There are 13 residues in the CDR3. Trimming cost V 3 bases and J 7 bases, with 12 bases left between them. CDR3 in amino acids: CASSLKGTGTQYF. The CDR3 DNA reads TGTGCCAGCAGTTTGAAGGGTACGGGGACCCAGTACTTC.

This clonotype is classed as medium-sized. This beta chain was picked up by a library intended for alpha chains and is off target, so its count carries little meaning. This rearrangement joins TRBV2 to TRBJ2-3; D is uncertain. The CDR3 is 15 residues long. The germline V gene has CDR1 SNHLY and CDR2 FYNNEI. Trimming took off 1 base at V and 0 bases at J, with 8 bases between the two ends. The CDR3 sequence is CASSEGDSSTDTQYF. Here the CDR3 DNA reads TGTGCCAGCAGTGAAGGGGATTCTAGCACAGATACGCAGTATTTT.

By share, this clonotype counts as medium-sized. The size of this beta chain means little, since it is a stray read in a library made for alpha chains. The chain is built from TRBV28 and TRBJ2-7, with D possibly TRBD1 on 5 matching bases. The V and J ends lost 6 bases and 9 bases respectively, with 24 bases between them. From germline, CDR1 is MDHEN and CDR2 SYDVKM. The CDR3 contains 15 residues. CDR3 loop: CASSPTPRQYEVQYV. Here the CDR3 DNA reads TGTGCCAGCAGCCCCACCCCGCGACAGTATGAAGTGCAGTACGTC.

This clonotype was observed a few times. This beta chain came through as a stray read in a library set up for alpha chains, and its size says little. The CDR3 spells CAIRGTSAETQYF. In DNA, the CDR3 is TGTGCCATCAGGGGGACTTCCGCAGAGACCCAGTACTTC. V gene TRBV10-3 combines with J gene TRBJ2-5, with D possibly TRBD2 on 6 matching bases. Looked up from germline, CDR1 is ENHRY and CDR2 is SYGVKD. This CDR3 is 13 amino acids long. The V gene lost 6 bases and the J gene lost 4 bases, with 12 bases spanning the gap.

As for this clonotype: This beta chain is a stray read from a library made for alpha chains; its abundance is not meaningful. V is TRBV5-1 and J is TRBJ1-5, with D unresolved. Trimming took off 5 bases at V and 2 bases at J, with 14 bases between the two ends. This CDR3 is 15 amino acids long. Germline V CDR1 and CDR2: SGHRS, YFSETQ. CDR3 in amino acids: CASRLTSGGNQPQHF. In nucleotides, the CDR3 is TGCGCCAGCAGACTTACTTCGGGAGGCAATCAGCCCCAGCATTTT.

This clonotype has more than one count but fewer than ten. Within a library made for alpha chains, this beta chain is off target, and its count is uninformative. This chain joins TRBV6-4 and TRBJ2-2, with a possible D match to TRBD1 (7 bases). The length of the CDR3 is 16 residues. The germline V gene has CDR1 MRHNA and CDR2 SNTAGT. V lost 3 bases and J 1 base, leaving 12 bases between the germline ends. This CDR3 reads CASSESGGKNTGELFF. The CDR3 coding sequence is TGTGCCAGCAGTGAGTCAGGGGGGAAGAACACCGGGGAGCTGTTTTTT.

This clonotype turned up a few times. This beta chain appears as a stray read in a library generated for alpha chains; its size is not informative. The chain carries TRBV10-3 and TRBJ2-5; D may be TRBD1 (5 bases). This CDR3 comprises 15 residues. The germline V gene has CDR1 ENHRY and CDR2 SYGVKD. V was clipped by 3 bases and J by 3 bases, with 14 bases between them. CDR3 loop: CAISEPQGMKETQYF. The CDR3 nucleotides read TGTGCCATCAGTGAACCCCAGGGTATGAAAGAGACCCAGTACTTC.

In its sample, this clonotype is medium-sized. In a library made to pick up alpha chains, this beta chain is a stray read with a size that means little. The V call is TRBV27, the J call TRBJ1-2, with 8 positions matching TRBD1. The trim removed 3 bases at V and 4 bases at J, leaving 7 bases unmatched. This CDR3 is 15 amino acids long. The V gene's germline CDR1 is MNHEY and CDR2 SMNVEV (reference sequence). The CDR3 DNA follows: TGTGCCAGCAGTTTTCAGGGGGCCTCCGCCTATGGCTACACCTTC. Translation: CASSFQGASAYGYTF.

This clonotype was counted at least ten times. The library was designed around alpha chains, so this beta chain is a stray read whose abundance carries little weight. The chain joins TRBV6-5 to TRBJ2-3; TRBD2 might be the D (7 bases). Germline CDR1 reads MNHEY; CDR2 reads SVGAGI. The CDR3 consists of 14 residues. Trimming left V 6 bases short and J 3 bases short, with 13 bases between. CDR3 sequence reads: CASRGGAWTDTQYF. CDR3 in DNA: TGTGCCAGCAGAGGGGGGGCTTGGACAGATACGCAGTATTTT.

This clonotype is medium-sized (0.01 to 0.1%) in the sample. A library made for alpha chains picked up this beta chain off target, so its size means little. The CDR3 DNA reads as TGCAGTGCTAGAGTTCCCGTTCGATCGGGGGGGAGCTACAATGAGCAGTTCTTC. This codes for CSARVPVRSGGSYNEQFF. J is TRBJ2-1 and V is TRBV20-1; 8 bases align to TRBD2. This CDR3 comprises 18 residues. The germline CDR1 and CDR2 sequences are DFQATT and SNEGSKA (reference sequence). Germline trimming cut 1 base from V and 3 bases from J; bases unmatched to any gene: 14.

This clonotype is medium-sized (0.01 to 0.1%) within its sample. A library prepared for alpha chains yielded this beta chain as an off-target read; its size is of little meaning. The J gene is TRBJ1-6, the V gene TRBV7-9, with 9 positions matching TRBD1. The J segment lost 14 bases and the V segment lost 1 base, leaving 3 bases of the junction unmatched. Germline lookup yields CDR1 SEHNR and CDR2 FQNEAQ (reference sequence). The CDR3 spans 13 residues. The CDR3 bases are TGTGCCAGCAGCTTAGACAGGGGGCTGTCCCTCCACTTT. Translating it yields CASSLDRGLSLHF.

About this clonotype: This beta chain turned up in a library designed for alpha chains; as an off-target read, its abundance says little. The chain links TRBV28 to TRBJ2-2; 8 bases fit TRBD1. This CDR3 is 15 amino acids long. V lost 5 bases to trimming and J lost 2 bases; unmatched junction nucleotides: 4. CDR1 and CDR2 (germline): MDHEN, SYDVKM. CDR3 amino acids: CASSHQGANTGELFF. CDR3 DNA: TGTGCCAGCAGTCACCAGGGGGCTAACACCGGGGAGCTGTTTTTT. The full variable domain, in which reference TRBV28 and TRBJ2-2 provide the parts outside the CDR3, is DVKVTQSSRYLVKRTGEKVFLECVQDMDHENMFWYRQDPGLGLRLIYFSYDVKMKEKGDIPEGYSVSREKKERFSLILESASTNQTSMYLCASSHQGANTGELFFGEGSRLTVL.

In its sample, this clonotype was seen many times. Found in a library prepared for alpha chains, this beta chain is an off-target read, and its abundance has little meaning. This chain joins TRBV23-1 and TRBJ2-1; D tentatively fits TRBD1 or TRBD2 (5 bases each). TRBV23-1 is an ORF; its function is uncertain. The V end lost 4 bases, the J end lost 7 bases, and 8 bases lay between the germline ends. The CDR3 is made up of 12 amino acids. This chain's CDR3 is CASSPEGNEQFF. CDR3 nucleotides: TGCGCCAGCAGTCCAGAGGGGAATGAGCAGTTCTTC.

This clonotype has a count of ten or more. The library was built for alpha chains, so this beta chain is an off-target read and its size means little. V is TRBV27 and J is TRBJ2-3; D may be TRBD2 (6 bases). V was pared by 5 bases and J by 5 bases, with 14 bases between. Germline CDR1 and CDR2: MNHEY and SMNVEV (reference sequence). The CDR3 has 14 amino acids. This CDR3 reads CASSPGGRGDTQYF. The CDR3 region has the DNA TGTGCCAGCAGTCCCGGCGGGCGGGGAGATACGCAGTATTTT.

This clonotype showed up many times. Since the library was made to target alpha chains, this beta chain is a stray read and its abundance is not meaningful. The genes are TRBV5-5 and TRBJ2-5, with D uncertain. V shed 1 base and J shed 1 base, with 8 bases lying between them. Germline values: CDR1 SGHKS, CDR2 YYEKEE (reference sequence). The CDR3 is 14 amino acids. The CDR3 nucleotides are TGTGCCAGCAGCTTGAGGCGGAGCCAAGAGACCCAGTACTTC. This codes for CASSLRRSQETQYF.

For this clonotype: A library prepared for alpha chains yielded this beta chain as an off-target read; its size is of little meaning. The CDR3 sequence is CASSQGLAGHEQYF. CDR3 bases: TGCGCCAGCAGCCAAGGGTTGGCGGGGCACGAGCAGTACTTC. This chain connects TRBV4-3 to TRBJ2-7, with a possible D match to TRBD2 (6 bases). The ends were cut back, 1 base at V and 5 bases at J, with 12 bases in the middle. The CDR3 is 14 amino acids. Germline assignment: CDR1 LGHNA and CDR2 YSLEER.

This clonotype was counted ten times or more. A library made for alpha chains picked up this beta chain off target, so its size means little. The rearrangement uses TRBV7-2 and TRBJ2-5, with 10 bases fitting TRBD2. The ends lost 3 bases at V and 5 bases at J; junction bases unmatched: 3. This CDR3 is 14 amino acids long. Germline lookup yields CDR1 SGHTA and CDR2 FQGNSA. In DNA, the CDR3 is TGTGCCAGCAGCTTCCAGCGGGGGGGGGAGACCCAGTACTTC. This gives the protein CASSFQRGGETQYF.

This clonotype was counted once. This beta chain was picked up by a library intended for alpha chains and is off target, so its count carries little meaning. This sequence joins TRBV10-2 and TRBJ2-7, with TRBD2 matching over 7 bases. CDR1 is WSHSY, CDR2 SAAADI, per germline. The CDR3 is 17 amino acids. V was pared by 3 bases and J by 0 bases, with 11 bases of the junction left unmatched. The CDR3 sequence is CASSDQVSSGFSYEQYF. Written as DNA, the CDR3 is TGCGCCAGCAGTGATCAGGTATCTAGCGGCTTCTCCTACGAGCAGTACTTC.

This clonotype showed up many times. This beta chain came through as a stray read in a library set up for alpha chains, and its size says little. The J gene is TRBJ2-2, the V gene TRBV28; 7 bases fit TRBD2. Germline loops: CDR1 MDHEN, CDR2 SYDVKM. Germline trimming cut 4 bases from V and 7 bases from J; bases unmatched to any gene: 3. The CDR3 sequence is 13 residues long. This chain's CDR3 is CASSSGGGGELFF. In nucleotides, the CDR3 is TGTGCCAGCAGTTCTGGGGGGGGCGGGGAGCTGTTTTTT.

This clonotype is medium-sized in the sample. This beta chain appears as a stray read in a library generated for alpha chains; its size is not informative. This chain joins TRBV28 and TRBJ2-7; D is undetermined. Germline CDR1 MDHEN, CDR2 SYDVKM. This CDR3 is 16 amino acids long. V gave up 0 bases and J gave up 0 bases, with 12 bases separating them. The chain's CDR3 is CASSLCMVAGSYEQYV. CDR3 in DNA: TGTGCCAGCAGTTTATGCATGGTAGCCGGCTCCTACGAGCAGTACGTC.

In this sample, this clonotype is medium-sized. Little can be read into the size of this beta chain, an off-target read in a library designed for alpha chains. J is TRBJ2-3 and V is TRBV7-8; D remains unclear. Germline V CDR1 and CDR2: SGHVS, FQNEAQ. The V end was cut by 0 bases, the J end by 5 bases, with 9 bases between. The CDR3 is 14 residues long. The CDR3 sequence is CASSLAPWGDTQYF. CDR3 coding DNA: TGTGCCAGCAGCTTAGCCCCTTGGGGAGATACGCAGTATTTT. Using reference TRBV7-8 and TRBJ2-3 for the parts outside the CDR3, the full variable domain is GAGVSQSPRYKVAKRGQDVALRCDPISGHVSLFWYQQALGQGPEFLTYFQNEAQLDKSGLPSDRFFAERPEGSVSTLKIQRTQQEDSAVYLCASSLAPWGDTQYFGPGTRLTVL.

Points on this clonotype: This beta chain was picked up by a library intended for alpha chains and is off target, so its count carries little meaning. The chain has TRBV7-2 and TRBJ2-5; 13 bases align to TRBD2. The CDR3 is 16 amino acids. Germline lookup yields CDR1 SGHTA and CDR2 FQGNSA. Losses at the gene ends were 1 base for V and 1 base for J; bases not matched to a gene: 0. The CDR3 here is CASSLGLAGGQETQYF. For the CDR3, the DNA is TGTGCCAGCAGCTTAGGACTAGCGGGGGGCCAAGAGACCCAGTACTTC.

By its share, this clonotype is large (0.1 to 1%). This beta chain is an unintended read in a library built for alpha chains; its size means little. The genes are TRBV13 and TRBJ2-3; 8 bases are a match to TRBD1. J gave up 6 bases and V 4 bases, and 9 bases lay outside the gene matches. This CDR3 is built from 15 residues. Germline V gene sequence: CDR1 PRHDT, CDR2 FYEKMQ (reference sequence). Here the CDR3 DNA reads TGTGCCAGCAGCTGGTCGGACAGGGAGACGGATACGCAGTATTTT. This encodes CASSWSDRETDTQYF.

This clonotype was counted ten times or more. As an off-target read in a library built for alpha chains, this beta chain has a frequency of little significance. The chain couples TRBV20-1 to TRBJ2-3, with 8 bases fitting TRBD1. V dropped 6 bases and J dropped 4; count of bases not matched to a gene: 6. This CDR3 has 13 amino acids. Germline CDR1 and CDR2: DFQATT and SNEGSKA (reference sequence). The CDR3 loop reads CSAGQGRSDTQYF. The CDR3 DNA follows: TGCAGTGCCGGACAGGGACGGTCAGATACGCAGTATTTT.

This clonotype is medium-sized within its sample. Since the library was made to target alpha chains, this beta chain is a stray read and its abundance is not meaningful. The rearrangement links TRBV10-3 to TRBJ2-2, with a tentative D call TRBD2 (5 bases). CDR3 length equals 14 residues. The germline gives CDR1 ENHRY, CDR2 SYGVKD. The V end was cut by 3 bases, the J end by 3 bases, with 8 bases between. The CDR3 DNA reads TGTGCCATCAGTGATTTGGGAGACACCGGGGAGCTGTTTTTT. Amino acids: CAISDLGDTGELFF.

This clonotype ranks as medium-sized. In a library made to pick up alpha chains, this beta chain is a stray read with a size that means little. The chain recombines TRBV11-2 with TRBJ1-6, with 7 bases lining up with TRBD1. V lost 5 bases and J lost 7; bases outside the gene matches: 11. In germline, CDR1 is SGHAT, CDR2 FQNNGV. The CDR3 is 16 amino acids. The CDR3 is CASSLGGGSLNSPLHF. CDR3 sequence (DNA): TGTGCCAGCAGCCTAGGGGGCGGCAGCCTAAATTCACCCCTCCACTTT.

This clonotype is medium-sized. This beta chain represents an off-target read in a library built for alpha chains; its size is of limited meaning. The genes are TRBV6-6 and TRBJ2-3; 8 positions match TRBD2. This CDR3 contains 16 residues. Trimming cost V 2 bases and J 2 bases; bases outside gene matches: 6. Germline V CDR1 and CDR2: MNHNY, SVGAGI (reference sequence). The chain's CDR3 is CASSYGKRGNTDTQYF. For the CDR3, the DNA is TGTGCCAGCAGTTACGGCAAGCGGGGGAACACAGATACGCAGTATTTT.

Notes on this clonotype: A read error may explain this, as a much larger clone is one base away. Within a library made for alpha chains, this beta chain is off target, and its count is uninformative. This chain uses TRBV3-1 with TRBJ1-1, with D maybe TRBD1 (5 bases). The CDR3 loop spans 13 amino acids. Germline lookup yields CDR1 LGHDT and CDR2 YNNKEL (reference sequence). The CDR3 DNA reads as TGTGCCAGGAGCCCCGGGACGAGCACTGAAGCTTTCTTT. Its translation: CARSPGTSTEAFF.